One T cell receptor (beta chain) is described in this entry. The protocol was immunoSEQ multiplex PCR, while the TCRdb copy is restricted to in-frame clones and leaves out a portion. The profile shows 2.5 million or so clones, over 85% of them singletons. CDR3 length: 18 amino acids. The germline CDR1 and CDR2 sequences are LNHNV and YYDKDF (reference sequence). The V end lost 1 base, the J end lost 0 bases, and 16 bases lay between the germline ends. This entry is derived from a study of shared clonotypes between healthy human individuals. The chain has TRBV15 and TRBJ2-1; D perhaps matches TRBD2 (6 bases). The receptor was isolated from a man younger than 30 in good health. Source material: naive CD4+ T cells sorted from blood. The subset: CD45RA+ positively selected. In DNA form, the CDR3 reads TGTGCCACCAGCAGAGTTCACTCAGGACTATACTCCTACAATGAGCAGTTCTTC. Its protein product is CATSRVHSGLYSYNEQFF.